These T cell receptor beta chains were read from a single sample in a study of spatial heterogeneity in lung cancer. MiXCR, applied by TCRdb to the 5' RACE reads, yields one record per CDR3 protein. Seen here are approximately 56,000 distinct CDR3 sequences, 7.4% observed once, and the top ten hold roughly 37%. This specimen was PBMCs, taken at follow-up. The receptors come from a female donor with early-stage non-small cell lung cancer. The conserved cysteine and the conserved F or W are not part of the CDR3 here. Fields, in order: V gene, J gene, D gene, CDR3 protein. D genes are given only for firm matches.

V gene: TRBV14
J gene: TRBJ2-1
D gene: -
CDR3 protein: ASSQGIRGSYNEQF

V gene: TRBV6-2/TRBV6-3
J gene: TRBJ2-1
D gene: TRBD2
CDR3 protein: ASSPTTSGGNEQF

V gene: TRBV9
J gene: TRBJ1-1
D gene: -
CDR3 protein: ASSVAPGGSQDTEAF

V gene: TRBV20-1
J gene: TRBJ2-1
D gene: -
CDR3 protein: SARDPSGVGQAADEQF

V gene: TRBV2
J gene: TRBJ1-1
D gene: -
CDR3 protein: ASLLTASQRSEAF

V gene: TRBV28
J gene: TRBJ2-1
D gene: TRBD2
CDR3 protein: ASSPLRTSGRSYNEQF

V gene: TRBV29-1
J gene: TRBJ1-2
D gene: -
CDR3 protein: SVESREGFYGYT

V gene: TRBV7-2
J gene: TRBJ1-5
D gene: TRBD1
CDR3 protein: ASSLVGDSNQPQH

V gene: TRBV5-1
J gene: TRBJ2-3
D gene: -
CDR3 protein: ASSSPSADTQY

V gene: TRBV2
J gene: TRBJ1-5
D gene: -
CDR3 protein: ASSPTEYNQPQH

V gene: TRBV7-6
J gene: TRBJ2-5
D gene: TRBD2
CDR3 protein: ASSPGTSLFQETQY

V gene: TRBV7-2
J gene: TRBJ1-1
D gene: -
CDR3 protein: ASSLVVPGNPEAF

V gene: TRBV7-9
J gene: TRBJ2-3
D gene: -
CDR3 protein: ASSLGSGSSDTQY

V gene: TRBV27
J gene: TRBJ1-1
D gene: TRBD1
CDR3 protein: ASSSRTGFIAEAF

V gene: TRBV2
J gene: TRBJ2-5
D gene: TRBD2
CDR3 protein: ASAGTSGRRETQY

V gene: TRBV6-6
J gene: TRBJ2-1
D gene: TRBD2
CDR3 protein: ASSYTGGEQF

V gene: TRBV7-9
J gene: TRBJ2-5
D gene: -
CDR3 protein: ASSSDHPGGETQY

V gene: TRBV19
J gene: TRBJ1-5
D gene: -
CDR3 protein: ASSREGLDQPQH

V gene: TRBV7-9
J gene: TRBJ2-3
D gene: -
CDR3 protein: ASSLERMRTDTQY

V gene: TRBV6-5
J gene: TRBJ2-7
D gene: -
CDR3 protein: ASSWGSNEQY

V gene: TRBV7-9
J gene: TRBJ2-7
D gene: -
CDR3 protein: ASSPLVGVT

V gene: TRBV30
J gene: TRBJ2-4
D gene: -
CDR3 protein: AWSHSGADIQY

V gene: TRBV7-9
J gene: TRBJ2-7
D gene: TRBD1
CDR3 protein: ASSPGQGIYEQY

V gene: TRBV29-1
J gene: TRBJ2-3
D gene: -
CDR3 protein: SVDSLKGSDTQY

V gene: TRBV24-1
J gene: TRBJ2-1
D gene: -
CDR3 protein: ATSDPTGTNNEQF

V gene: TRBV6-1
J gene: TRBJ2-2
D gene: -
CDR3 protein: ASSRPTNTGELF

V gene: TRBV11-2
J gene: TRBJ2-5
D gene: TRBD1
CDR3 protein: ASSLGPTGGQETQY

V gene: TRBV10-2
J gene: TRBJ2-7
D gene: -
CDR3 protein: ASSETRDSYSYEQY

V gene: TRBV7-2
J gene: TRBJ2-3
D gene: -
CDR3 protein: ASSDVGTQY

V gene: TRBV11-2
J gene: TRBJ2-1
D gene: TRBD2
CDR3 protein: ASRPGLGGGGGHEQF

V gene: TRBV2
J gene: TRBJ1-4
D gene: TRBD1
CDR3 protein: ASSGQGGYEKLF

V gene: TRBV11-1
J gene: TRBJ2-7
D gene: TRBD2
CDR3 protein: ASSQRGASYEQY

V gene: TRBV12-5
J gene: TRBJ2-5
D gene: -
CDR3 protein: ASGLVRGRETQY

V gene: TRBV9
J gene: TRBJ2-3
D gene: -
CDR3 protein: ASSPAVWGTTDTQY

V gene: TRBV20-1
J gene: TRBJ1-1
D gene: -
CDR3 protein: SASVGVRHTEAF

V gene: TRBV20-1
J gene: TRBJ1-5
D gene: -
CDR3 protein: SASSSPDNQPQH

V gene: TRBV5-1
J gene: TRBJ2-3
D gene: -
CDR3 protein: ASSYLQGFGDTQY

V gene: TRBV3-1
J gene: TRBJ2-1
D gene: TRBD2
CDR3 protein: ASSRGGLYNEQF

V gene: TRBV11-2
J gene: TRBJ2-3
D gene: TRBD2
CDR3 protein: ASRSGGATDTQY

V gene: TRBV12-3/TRBV12-4
J gene: TRBJ1-6
D gene: -
CDR3 protein: ASSVDTSLH

V gene: TRBV20-1
J gene: TRBJ1-5
D gene: TRBD1
CDR3 protein: SAQEQGRQPQH

V gene: TRBV30
J gene: TRBJ2-5
D gene: -
CDR3 protein: AWELGHQETQY

V gene: TRBV5-1
J gene: TRBJ2-1
D gene: TRBD2
CDR3 protein: ASSPGTSATYNEQF

V gene: TRBV5-5
J gene: TRBJ2-2
D gene: TRBD2
CDR3 protein: ASSRRAGLAGDFPGELF

V gene: TRBV5-1
J gene: TRBJ1-5
D gene: -
CDR3 protein: ASSLQGGVGNQPQH

V gene: TRBV7-3
J gene: TRBJ1-6
D gene: TRBD1
CDR3 protein: ASSSGGSSPLH

V gene: TRBV20-1
J gene: TRBJ1-6
D gene: -
CDR3 protein: SAIGTRNSPLH

V gene: TRBV20-1
J gene: TRBJ2-5
D gene: TRBD1
CDR3 protein: SAEGQGLETQY

V gene: TRBV5-1
J gene: TRBJ1-4
D gene: -
CDR3 protein: ASSFLTGAEKLF

V gene: TRBV20-1
J gene: TRBJ2-4
D gene: TRBD2
CDR3 protein: SAERGDLVNIQY

V gene: TRBV7-2
J gene: TRBJ2-5
D gene: -
CDR3 protein: ASSLAYQETQY

V gene: TRBV5-1
J gene: TRBJ2-3
D gene: TRBD2
CDR3 protein: ASSSTSGTDTQY

V gene: TRBV7-2
J gene: TRBJ2-1
D gene: TRBD1
CDR3 protein: ASSLGQGNNEQF

V gene: TRBV10-3
J gene: TRBJ2-5
D gene: TRBD1
CDR3 protein: AIGQDQETQY